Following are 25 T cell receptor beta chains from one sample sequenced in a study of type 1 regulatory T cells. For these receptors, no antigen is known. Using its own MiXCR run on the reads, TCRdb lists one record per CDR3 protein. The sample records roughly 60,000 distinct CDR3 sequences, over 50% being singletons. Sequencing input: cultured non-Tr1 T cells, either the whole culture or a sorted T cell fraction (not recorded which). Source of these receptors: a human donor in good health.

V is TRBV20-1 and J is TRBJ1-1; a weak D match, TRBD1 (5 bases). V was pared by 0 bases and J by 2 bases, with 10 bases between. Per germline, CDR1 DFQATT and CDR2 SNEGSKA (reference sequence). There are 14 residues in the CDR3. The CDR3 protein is CSARDSRANTEAFF. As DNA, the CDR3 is TGCAGTGCTAGAGATTCCAGGGCCAACACTGAAGCTTTCTTT.

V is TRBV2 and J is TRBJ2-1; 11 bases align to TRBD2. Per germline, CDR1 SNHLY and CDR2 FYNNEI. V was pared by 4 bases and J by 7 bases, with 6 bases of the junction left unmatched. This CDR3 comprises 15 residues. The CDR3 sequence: CASSGTSGSSNEQFF. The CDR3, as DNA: TGTGCCAGCAGTGGAACTAGCGGGAGTAGTAATGAGCAGTTCTTC.

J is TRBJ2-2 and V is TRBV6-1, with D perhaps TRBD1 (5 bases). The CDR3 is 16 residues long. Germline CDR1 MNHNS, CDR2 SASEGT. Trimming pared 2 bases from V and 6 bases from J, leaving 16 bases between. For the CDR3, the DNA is TGTGCCAGCAGTGAAAATAGTCAGGGAATTTCCGGGGAGCTGTTTTTT. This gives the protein CASSENSQGISGELFF.

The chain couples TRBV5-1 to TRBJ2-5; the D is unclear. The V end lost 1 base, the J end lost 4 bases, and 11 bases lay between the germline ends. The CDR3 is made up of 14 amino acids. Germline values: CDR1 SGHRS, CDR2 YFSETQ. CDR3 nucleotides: TGCGCCAGCAGCTTGTCTTTATCCCGAGAGACCCAGTACTTC. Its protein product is CASSLSLSRETQYF. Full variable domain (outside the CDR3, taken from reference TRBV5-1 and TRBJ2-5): KAGVTQTPRYLIKTRGQQVTLSCSPISGHRSVSWYQQTPGQGLQFLFEYFSETQRNKGNFPGRFSGRQFSNSRSEMNVSTLELGDSALYLCASSLSLSRETQYFGPGTRLLVL.

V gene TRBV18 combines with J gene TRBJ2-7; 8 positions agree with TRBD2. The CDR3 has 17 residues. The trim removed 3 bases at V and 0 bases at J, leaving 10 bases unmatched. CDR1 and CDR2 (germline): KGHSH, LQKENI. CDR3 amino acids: CASSPEKLADLSYEQYF. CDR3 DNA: TGTGCCAGCTCACCGGAGAAACTAGCGGACCTCTCCTACGAGCAGTACTTC.

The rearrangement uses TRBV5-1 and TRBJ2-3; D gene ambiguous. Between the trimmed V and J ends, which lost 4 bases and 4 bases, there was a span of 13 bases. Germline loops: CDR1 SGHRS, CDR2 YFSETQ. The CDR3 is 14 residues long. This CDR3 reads CASSPTTGADTQYF. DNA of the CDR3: TGCGCCAGCAGCCCCACCACTGGTGCAGATACGCAGTATTTT. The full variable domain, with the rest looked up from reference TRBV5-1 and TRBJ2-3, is KAGVTQTPRYLIKTRGQQVTLSCSPISGHRSVSWYQQTPGQGLQFLFEYFSETQRNKGNFPGRFSGRQFSNSRSEMNVSTLELGDSALYLCASSPTTGADTQYFGPGTRLTVL.

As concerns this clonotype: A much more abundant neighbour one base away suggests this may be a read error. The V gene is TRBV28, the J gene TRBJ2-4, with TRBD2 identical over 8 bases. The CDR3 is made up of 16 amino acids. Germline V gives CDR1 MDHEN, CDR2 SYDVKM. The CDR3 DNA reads TGTGCCAGCAGTTTCAGTAGCGGGATGGCCAAAAACACTCAGTACTTC. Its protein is CASSFSSGMAKNTQYF.

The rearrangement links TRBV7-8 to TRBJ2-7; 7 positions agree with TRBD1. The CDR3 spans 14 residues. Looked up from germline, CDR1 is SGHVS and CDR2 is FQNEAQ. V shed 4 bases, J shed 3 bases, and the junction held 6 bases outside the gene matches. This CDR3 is CASSYRTGYYEQYF. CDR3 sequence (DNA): TGTGCCAGCAGCTACCGGACAGGTTACTACGAGCAGTACTTC. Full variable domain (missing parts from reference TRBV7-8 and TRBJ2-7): GAGVSQSPRYKVAKRGQDVALRCDPISGHVSLFWYQQALGQGPEFLTYFQNEAQLDKSGLPSDRFFAERPEGSVSTLKIQRTQQEDSAVYLCASSYRTGYYEQYFGPGTRLTVT.

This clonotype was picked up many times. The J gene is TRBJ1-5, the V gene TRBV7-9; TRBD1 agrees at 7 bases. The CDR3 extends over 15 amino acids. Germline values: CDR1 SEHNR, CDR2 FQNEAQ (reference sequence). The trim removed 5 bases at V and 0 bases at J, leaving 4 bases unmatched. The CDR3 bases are TGTGCCAGCAGCGCAGGGGACAGTAGCAATCAGCCCCAGCATTTT. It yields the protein CASSAGDSSNQPQHF.

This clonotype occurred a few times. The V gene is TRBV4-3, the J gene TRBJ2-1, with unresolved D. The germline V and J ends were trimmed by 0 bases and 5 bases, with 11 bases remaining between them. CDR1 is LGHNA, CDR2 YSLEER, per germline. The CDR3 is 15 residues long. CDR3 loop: CASSQEWNSHNEQFF. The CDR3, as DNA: TGCGCCAGCAGCCAAGAATGGAACAGCCACAATGAGCAGTTCTTC.

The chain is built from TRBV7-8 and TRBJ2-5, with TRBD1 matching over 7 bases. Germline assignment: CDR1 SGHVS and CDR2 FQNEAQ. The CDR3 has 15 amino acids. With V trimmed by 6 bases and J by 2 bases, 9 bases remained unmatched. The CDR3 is CASSQQPGQQETQYF. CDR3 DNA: TGTGCCAGCAGTCAACAACCGGGACAGCAAGAGACCCAGTACTTC.

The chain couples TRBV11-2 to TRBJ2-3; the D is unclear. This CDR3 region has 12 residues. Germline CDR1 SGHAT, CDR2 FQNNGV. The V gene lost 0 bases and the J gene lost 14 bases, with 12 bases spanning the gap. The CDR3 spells CASSLDPRWRYF. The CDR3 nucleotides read TGTGCCAGCAGCTTAGATCCGAGGTGGCGGTATTTT.

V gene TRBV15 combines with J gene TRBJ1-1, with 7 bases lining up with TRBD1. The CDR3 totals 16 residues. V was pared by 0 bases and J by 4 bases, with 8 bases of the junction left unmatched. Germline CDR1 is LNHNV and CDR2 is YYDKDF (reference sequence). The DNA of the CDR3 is TGTGCCACCAGCAGAGATCCGACAGGGTTAGCCACTGAAGCTTTCTTT. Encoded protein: CATSRDPTGLATEAFF.

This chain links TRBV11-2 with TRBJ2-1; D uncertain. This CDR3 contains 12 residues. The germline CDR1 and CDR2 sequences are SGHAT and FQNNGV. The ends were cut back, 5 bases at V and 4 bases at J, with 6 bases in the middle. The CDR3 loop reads CASSTAYNEQFF. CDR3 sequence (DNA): TGTGCCAGCAGCACCGCTTACAATGAGCAGTTCTTC.

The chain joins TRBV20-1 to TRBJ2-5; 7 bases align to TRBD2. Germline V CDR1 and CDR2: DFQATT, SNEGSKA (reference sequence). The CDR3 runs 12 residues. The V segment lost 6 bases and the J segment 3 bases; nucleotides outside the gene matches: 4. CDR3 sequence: CSAQAGKETQYF. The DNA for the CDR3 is TGCAGTGCCCAAGCGGGAAAAGAGACCCAGTACTTC.

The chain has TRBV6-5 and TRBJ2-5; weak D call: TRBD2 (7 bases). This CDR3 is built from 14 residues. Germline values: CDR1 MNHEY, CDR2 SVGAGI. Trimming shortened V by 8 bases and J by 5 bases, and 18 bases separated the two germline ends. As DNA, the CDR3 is TGTGCCAGCGGGGGGGGCCGGAGAGGGGAGACCCAGTACTTC. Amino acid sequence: CASGGGRRGETQYF.

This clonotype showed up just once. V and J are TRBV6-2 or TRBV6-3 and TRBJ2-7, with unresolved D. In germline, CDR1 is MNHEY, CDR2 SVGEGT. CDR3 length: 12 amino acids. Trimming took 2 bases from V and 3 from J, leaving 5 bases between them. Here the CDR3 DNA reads TGTGCCAGCAGTTACCGGGTCTACGAGCAGTACTTC. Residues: CASSYRVYEQYF.

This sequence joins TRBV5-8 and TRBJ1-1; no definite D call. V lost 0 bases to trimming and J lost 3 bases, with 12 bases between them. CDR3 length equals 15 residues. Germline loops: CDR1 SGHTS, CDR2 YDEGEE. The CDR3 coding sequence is TGTGCCAGCAGCTTGGACCCGGCCCGGGACACTGAAGCTTTCTTT. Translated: CASSLDPARDTEAFF.

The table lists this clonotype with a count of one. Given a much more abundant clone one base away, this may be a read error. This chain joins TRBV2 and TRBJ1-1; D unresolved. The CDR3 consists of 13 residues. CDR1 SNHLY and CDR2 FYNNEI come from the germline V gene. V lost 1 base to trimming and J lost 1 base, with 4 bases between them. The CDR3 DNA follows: TGTGCCAGCAGTGAAGGGGGGAACACTGAAGCTTTCTTT. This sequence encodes CASSEGGNTEAFF.

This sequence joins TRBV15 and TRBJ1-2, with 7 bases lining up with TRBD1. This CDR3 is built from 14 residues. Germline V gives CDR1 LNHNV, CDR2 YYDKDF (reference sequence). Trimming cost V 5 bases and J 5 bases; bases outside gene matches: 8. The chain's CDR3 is CATSLNRGGYGYTF. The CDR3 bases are TGTGCCACCAGCCTCAACAGGGGAGGGTATGGCTACACCTTC.

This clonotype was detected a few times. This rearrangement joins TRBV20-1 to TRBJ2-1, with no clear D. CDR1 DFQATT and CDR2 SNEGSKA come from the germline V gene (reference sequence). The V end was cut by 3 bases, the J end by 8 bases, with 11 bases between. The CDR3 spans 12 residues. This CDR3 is CSARARVDEQFF. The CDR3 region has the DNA TGCAGTGCTAGGGCCCGTGTGGATGAGCAGTTCTTC.

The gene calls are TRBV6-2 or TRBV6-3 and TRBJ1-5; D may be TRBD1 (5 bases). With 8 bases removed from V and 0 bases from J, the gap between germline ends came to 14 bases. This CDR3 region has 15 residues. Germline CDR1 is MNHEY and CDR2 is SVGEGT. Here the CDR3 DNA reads TGTGCCAGCGGGTCGGGGGACTATAGCAATCAGCCCCAGCATTTT. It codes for CASGSGDYSNQPQHF.

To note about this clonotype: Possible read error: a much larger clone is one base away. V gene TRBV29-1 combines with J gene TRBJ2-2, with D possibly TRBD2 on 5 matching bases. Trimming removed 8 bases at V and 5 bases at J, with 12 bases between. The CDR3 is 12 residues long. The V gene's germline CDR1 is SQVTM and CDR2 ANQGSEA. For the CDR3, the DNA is TGCAGCATTGGAAGGAGGACCGGGGAGCTGTTTTTT. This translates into CSIGRRTGELFF.

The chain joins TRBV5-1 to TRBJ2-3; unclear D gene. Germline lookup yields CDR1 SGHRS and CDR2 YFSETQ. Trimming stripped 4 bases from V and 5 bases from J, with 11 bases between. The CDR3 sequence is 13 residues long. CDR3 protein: CASSLVFGDTQYF. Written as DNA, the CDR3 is TGCGCCAGCAGCCTGGTTTTTGGAGATACGCAGTATTTT. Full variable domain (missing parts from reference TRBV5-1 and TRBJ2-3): KAGVTQTPRYLIKTRGQQVTLSCSPISGHRSVSWYQQTPGQGLQFLFEYFSETQRNKGNFPGRFSGRQFSNSRSEMNVSTLELGDSALYLCASSLVFGDTQYFGPGTRLTVL.

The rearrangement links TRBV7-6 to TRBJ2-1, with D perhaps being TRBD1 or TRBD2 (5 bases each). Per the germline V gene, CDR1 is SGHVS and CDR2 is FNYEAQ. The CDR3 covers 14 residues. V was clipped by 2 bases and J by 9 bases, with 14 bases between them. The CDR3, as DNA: TGTGCCAGCAGCTTACGGGACCATGGCGGTGAGCAGTTCTTC. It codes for CASSLRDHGGEQFF.